This T cell receptor (beta chain) was obtained from a study of T cell responses to AZD1222 COVID-19 vaccine. TCRdb's copy holds only in-frame clones and misses some; the assay was immunoSEQ multiplex PCR. This sample has 120,000 to 150,000 clones, with roughly 87% found just once. The germline V gene has CDR1 MDHEN and CDR2 SYDVKM. Trimming removed 4 bases from V and 1 base from J, with 14 bases in between. This CDR3 region has 16 residues. The source material was peripheral blood, sampled 28 days after the second AZD1222 dose. This receptor was taken from an adult who received the AZD1222 COVID-19 vaccine. The chain combines TRBV28 with TRBJ1-5; maybe TRBD1 (5 bases). This CDR3 reads CASSSPGGSSNQPQHF. The CDR3 coding sequence is TGTGCCAGCAGTTCCCCCGGGGGGTCGAGCAATCAGCCCCAGCATTTT.